This T cell receptor beta chain was documented in a study of siplizumab effects on memory and regulatory T cells. The method was immunoSEQ multiplex PCR; TCRdb's version includes in-frame clones alone and lacks a portion of them. The sample lists around 100,000 clones, 91% occurring once. Germline CDR1 and CDR2: LNHDA and SQIVND (reference sequence). Trimming took 5 bases from V and 0 from J; bases not matched to a gene: 4. CDR3 length: 17 residues. The clonotype originates from a human donor in good health. Some clones in this sample may be carry-over from other donors' samples. Material: CD4+ T cells sorted from blood. This chain links TRBV19 with TRBJ2-6; 10 nucleotides agree with TRBD1. CDR3 DNA: TGTGCCAGTAGTCGGGACAGGGGTCTCTCTGGGGCCAACGTCCTGACTTTC. Encoded protein: CASSRDRGLSGANVLTF.